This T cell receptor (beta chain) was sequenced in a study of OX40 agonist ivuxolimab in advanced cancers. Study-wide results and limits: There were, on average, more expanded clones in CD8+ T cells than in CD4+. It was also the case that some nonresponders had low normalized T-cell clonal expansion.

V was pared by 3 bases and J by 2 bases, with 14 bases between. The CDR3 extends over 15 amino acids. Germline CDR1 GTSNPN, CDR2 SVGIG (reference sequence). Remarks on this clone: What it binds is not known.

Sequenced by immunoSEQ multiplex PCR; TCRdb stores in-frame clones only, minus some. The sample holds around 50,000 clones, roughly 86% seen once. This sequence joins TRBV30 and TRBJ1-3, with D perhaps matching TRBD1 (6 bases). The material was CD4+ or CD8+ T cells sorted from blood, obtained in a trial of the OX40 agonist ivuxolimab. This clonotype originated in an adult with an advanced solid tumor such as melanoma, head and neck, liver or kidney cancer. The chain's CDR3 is CAWRARGLAGNTIYF. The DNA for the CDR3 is TGTGCCTGGAGGGCGCGGGGGCTCGCTGGAAACACCATATATTTT.